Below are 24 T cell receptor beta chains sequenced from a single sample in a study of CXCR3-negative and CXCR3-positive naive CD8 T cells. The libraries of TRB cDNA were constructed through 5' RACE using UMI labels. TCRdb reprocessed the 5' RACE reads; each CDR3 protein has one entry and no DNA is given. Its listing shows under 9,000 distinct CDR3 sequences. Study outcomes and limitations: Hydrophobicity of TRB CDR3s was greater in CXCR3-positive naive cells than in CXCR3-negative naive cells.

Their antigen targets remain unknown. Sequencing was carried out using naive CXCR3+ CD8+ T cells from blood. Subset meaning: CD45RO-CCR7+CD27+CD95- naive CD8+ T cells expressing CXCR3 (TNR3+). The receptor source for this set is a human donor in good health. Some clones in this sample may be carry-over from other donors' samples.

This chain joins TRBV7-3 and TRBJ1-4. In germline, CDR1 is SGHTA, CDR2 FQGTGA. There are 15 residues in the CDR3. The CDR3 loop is CASSLTPGINEKLFF.

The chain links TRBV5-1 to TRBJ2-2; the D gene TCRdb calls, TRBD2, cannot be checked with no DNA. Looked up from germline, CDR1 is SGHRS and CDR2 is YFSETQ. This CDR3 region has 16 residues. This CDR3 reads CASSLQTSGGTGELFF.

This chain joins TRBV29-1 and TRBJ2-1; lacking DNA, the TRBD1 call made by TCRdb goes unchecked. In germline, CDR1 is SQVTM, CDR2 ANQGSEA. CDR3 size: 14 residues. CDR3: CSVDRQGRTNEQFF.

The CDR3 protein is CASSSSTGNEKLFF. The gene calls are TRBV7-9 and TRBJ1-4; TCRdb's assignment of TRBD1 cannot be checked, as there is no DNA. This CDR3 is 14 amino acids long. CDR1 SEHNR and CDR2 FQNEAQ come from the germline V gene (reference sequence).

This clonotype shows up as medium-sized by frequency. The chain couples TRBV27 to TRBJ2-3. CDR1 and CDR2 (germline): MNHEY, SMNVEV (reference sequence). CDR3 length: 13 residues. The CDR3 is CASSYGDTDTQYF.

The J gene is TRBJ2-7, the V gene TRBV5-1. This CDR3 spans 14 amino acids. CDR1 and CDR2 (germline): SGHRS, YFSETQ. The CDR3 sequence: CASSLDPGTYEQYF.

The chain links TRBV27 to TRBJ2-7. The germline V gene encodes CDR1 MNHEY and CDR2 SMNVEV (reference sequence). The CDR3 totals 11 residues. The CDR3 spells CASFSAYEQYF.

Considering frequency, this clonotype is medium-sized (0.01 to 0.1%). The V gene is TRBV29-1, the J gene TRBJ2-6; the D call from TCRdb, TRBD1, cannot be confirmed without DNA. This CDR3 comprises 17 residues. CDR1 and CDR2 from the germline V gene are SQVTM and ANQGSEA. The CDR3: CSVPGQGATSGANVLTF.

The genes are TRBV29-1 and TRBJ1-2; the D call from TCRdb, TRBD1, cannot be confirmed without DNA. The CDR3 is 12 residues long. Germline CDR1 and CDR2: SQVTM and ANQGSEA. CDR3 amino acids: CSVRTGDYGYTF.

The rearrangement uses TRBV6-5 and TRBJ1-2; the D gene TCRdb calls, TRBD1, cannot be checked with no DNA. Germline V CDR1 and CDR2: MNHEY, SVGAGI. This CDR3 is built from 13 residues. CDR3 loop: CASSFGTDYGYTF.

CDR3 residues: CAWSPVLQLSYNEQFF. V gene TRBV30 combines with J gene TRBJ2-1. CDR1 and CDR2 from the germline V gene are GTSNPN and SVGIG (reference sequence). The CDR3 spans 16 residues.

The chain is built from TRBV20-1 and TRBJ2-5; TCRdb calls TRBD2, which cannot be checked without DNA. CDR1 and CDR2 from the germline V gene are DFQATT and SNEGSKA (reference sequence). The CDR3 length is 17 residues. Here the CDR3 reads CSASSWTSGRSEETQYF.

CDR3 sequence reads: CASSPPSGLSYEQYF. The chain couples TRBV18 to TRBJ2-7. CDR1 and CDR2 (germline): KGHSH, LQKENI. The CDR3 is 15 amino acids.

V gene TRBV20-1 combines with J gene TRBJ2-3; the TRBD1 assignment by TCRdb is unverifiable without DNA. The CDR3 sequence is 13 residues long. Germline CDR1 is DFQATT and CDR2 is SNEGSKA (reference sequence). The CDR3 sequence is CSAKAGDEDTQYF.

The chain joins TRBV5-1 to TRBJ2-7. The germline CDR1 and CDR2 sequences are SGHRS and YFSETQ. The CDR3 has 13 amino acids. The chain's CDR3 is CASSVRTADEQYF. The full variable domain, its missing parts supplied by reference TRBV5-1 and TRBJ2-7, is KAGVTQTPRYLIKTRGQQVTLSCSPISGHRSVSWYQQTPGQGLQFLFEYFSETQRNKGNFPGRFSGRQFSNSRSEMNVSTLELGDSALYLCASSVRTADEQYFGPGTRLTVT.

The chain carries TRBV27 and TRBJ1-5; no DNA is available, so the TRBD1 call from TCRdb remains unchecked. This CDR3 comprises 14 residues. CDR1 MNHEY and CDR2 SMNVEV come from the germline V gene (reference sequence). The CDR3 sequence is CASSFNTGRQPQHF.

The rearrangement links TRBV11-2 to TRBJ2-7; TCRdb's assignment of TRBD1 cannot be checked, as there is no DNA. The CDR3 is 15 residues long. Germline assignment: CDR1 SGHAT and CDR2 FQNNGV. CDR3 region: CASSHDRFPHYEQYF.

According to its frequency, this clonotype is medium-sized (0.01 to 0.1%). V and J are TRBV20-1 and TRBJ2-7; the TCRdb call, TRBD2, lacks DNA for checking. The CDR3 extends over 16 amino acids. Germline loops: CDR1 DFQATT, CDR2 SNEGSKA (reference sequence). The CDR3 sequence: CSARDIGEGTYYEQYF.

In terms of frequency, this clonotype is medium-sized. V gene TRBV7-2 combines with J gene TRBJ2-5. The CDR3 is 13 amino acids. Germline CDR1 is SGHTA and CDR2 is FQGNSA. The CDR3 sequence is CASSLDRQETQYF.

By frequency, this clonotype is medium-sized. CDR3 protein: CASSPGGQMNTEAFF. The rearrangement uses TRBV18 and TRBJ1-1; the D call of TRBD1 rests on TCRdb alone, since no DNA is present to check it. There are 15 residues in the CDR3. The germline CDR1 and CDR2 sequences are KGHSH and LQKENI.

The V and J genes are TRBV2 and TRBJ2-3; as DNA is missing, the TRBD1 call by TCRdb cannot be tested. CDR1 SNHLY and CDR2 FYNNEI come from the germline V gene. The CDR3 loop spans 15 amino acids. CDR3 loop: CASVPGHLAVKMEYF.

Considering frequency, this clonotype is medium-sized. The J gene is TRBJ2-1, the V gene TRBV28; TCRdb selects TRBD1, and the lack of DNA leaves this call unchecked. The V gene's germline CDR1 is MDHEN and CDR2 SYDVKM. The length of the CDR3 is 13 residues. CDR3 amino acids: CASSSGPYNEQFF.

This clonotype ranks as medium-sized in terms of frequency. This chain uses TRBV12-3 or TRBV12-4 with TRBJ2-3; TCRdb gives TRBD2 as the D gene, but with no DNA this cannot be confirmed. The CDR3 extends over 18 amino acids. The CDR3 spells CASSSTSGGNRRTDTQYF.

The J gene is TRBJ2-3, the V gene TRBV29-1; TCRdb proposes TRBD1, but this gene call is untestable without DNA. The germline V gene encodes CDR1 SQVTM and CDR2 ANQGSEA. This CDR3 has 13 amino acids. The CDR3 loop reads CSVARGTTDTQYF.